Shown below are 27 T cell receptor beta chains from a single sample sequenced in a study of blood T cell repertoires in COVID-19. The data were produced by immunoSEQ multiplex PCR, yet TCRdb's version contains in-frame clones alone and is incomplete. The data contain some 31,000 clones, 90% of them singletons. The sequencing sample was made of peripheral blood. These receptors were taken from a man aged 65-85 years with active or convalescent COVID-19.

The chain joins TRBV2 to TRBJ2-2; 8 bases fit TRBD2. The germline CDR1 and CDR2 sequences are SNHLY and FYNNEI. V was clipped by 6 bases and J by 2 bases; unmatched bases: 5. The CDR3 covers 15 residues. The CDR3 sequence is CASRGTSGNTGELFF. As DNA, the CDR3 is TGTGCCAGCAGGGGTACTAGCGGAAACACCGGGGAGCTGTTTTTT.

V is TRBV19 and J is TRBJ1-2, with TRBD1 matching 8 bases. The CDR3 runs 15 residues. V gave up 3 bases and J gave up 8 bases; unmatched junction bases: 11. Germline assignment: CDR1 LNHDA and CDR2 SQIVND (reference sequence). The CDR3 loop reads CASSIGKDREYGYTF. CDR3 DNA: TGTGCCAGTAGTATCGGAAAGGACAGGGAATACGGCTACACCTTC.

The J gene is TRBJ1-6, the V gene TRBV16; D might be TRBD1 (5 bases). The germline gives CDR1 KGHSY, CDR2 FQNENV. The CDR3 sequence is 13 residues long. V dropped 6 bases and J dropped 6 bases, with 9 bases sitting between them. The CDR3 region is CASRTVLNSPLHF. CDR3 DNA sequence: TGTGCCAGCAGGACAGTTCTTAATTCACCCCTCCACTTT.

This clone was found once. The CDR3 nucleotides are TGTGCCAGCAGCCCCGGTCTAGCGGGGGGCCCCTACAATGAGCAGTTCTTC. Translating it yields CASSPGLAGGPYNEQFF. The V gene is TRBV7-6, the J gene TRBJ2-1; TRBD2 aligns across 11 bases. There are 17 residues in the CDR3. Germline loops: CDR1 SGHVS, CDR2 FNYEAQ. The V and J ends lost 5 bases and 2 bases, in that order; junction bases with no gene match: 8.

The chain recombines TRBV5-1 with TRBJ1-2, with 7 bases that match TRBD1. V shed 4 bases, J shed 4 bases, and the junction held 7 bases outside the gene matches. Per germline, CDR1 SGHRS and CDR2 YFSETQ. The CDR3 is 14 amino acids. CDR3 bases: TGCGCCAGCAGCACCGGGACAGTATCCTATGGCTACACCTTC. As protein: CASSTGTVSYGYTF. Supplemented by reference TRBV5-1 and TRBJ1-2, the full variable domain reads KAGVTQTPRYLIKTRGQQVTLSCSPISGHRSVSWYQQTPGQGLQFLFEYFSETQRNKGNFPGRFSGRQFSNSRSEMNVSTLELGDSALYLCASSTGTVSYGYTFGSGTRLTVV.

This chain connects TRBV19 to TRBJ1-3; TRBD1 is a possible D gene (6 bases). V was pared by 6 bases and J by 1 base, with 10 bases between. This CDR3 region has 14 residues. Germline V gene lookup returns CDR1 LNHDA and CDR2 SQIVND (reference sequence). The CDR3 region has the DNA TGTGCCAGTAGGGTCAGGGGTTCTGGAAACACCATATATTTT. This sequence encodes CASRVRGSGNTIYF.

For the CDR3, the DNA is TGCGCCAGCAGCAGGGGACTAGCGGGAGGGGGCACAGATACGCAGTATTTT. Translating gives CASSRGLAGGGTDTQYF. The V gene is TRBV5-1, the J gene TRBJ2-3; the match to TRBD2 covers 16 bases. The CDR3 covers 17 residues. Germline-derived CDR1 and CDR2 are SGHRS and YFSETQ. J gave up 1 base and V 4 bases, and 3 bases lay outside the gene matches.

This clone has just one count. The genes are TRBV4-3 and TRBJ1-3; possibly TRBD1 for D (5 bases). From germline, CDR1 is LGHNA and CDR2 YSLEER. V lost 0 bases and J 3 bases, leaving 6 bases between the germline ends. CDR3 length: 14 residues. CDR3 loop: CASSQEQVGNTIYF. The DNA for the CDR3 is TGCGCCAGCAGCCAAGAACAGGTTGGAAACACCATATATTTT.

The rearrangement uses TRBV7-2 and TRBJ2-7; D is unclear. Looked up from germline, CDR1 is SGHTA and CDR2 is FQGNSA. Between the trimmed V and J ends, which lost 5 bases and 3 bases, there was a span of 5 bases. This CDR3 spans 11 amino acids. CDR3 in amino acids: CASSRYYEQYF. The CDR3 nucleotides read TGTGCCAGCAGCCGTTACTACGAGCAGTACTTC.

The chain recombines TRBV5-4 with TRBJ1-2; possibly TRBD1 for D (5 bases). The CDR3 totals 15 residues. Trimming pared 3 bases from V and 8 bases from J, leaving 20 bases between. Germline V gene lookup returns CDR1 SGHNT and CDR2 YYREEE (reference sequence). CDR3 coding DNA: TGTGCCAGCAGCTCCCCAGCCCAGGGATTGGGGGGCTACACCTTC. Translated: CASSSPAQGLGGYTF. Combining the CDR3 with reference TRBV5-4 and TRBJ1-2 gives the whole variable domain ETGVTQSPTHLIKTRGQQVTLRCSSQSGHNTVSWYQQALGQGPQFIFQYYREEENGRGNFPPRFSGLQFPNYSSELNVNALELDDSALYLCASSSPAQGLGGYTFGSGTRLTVV.

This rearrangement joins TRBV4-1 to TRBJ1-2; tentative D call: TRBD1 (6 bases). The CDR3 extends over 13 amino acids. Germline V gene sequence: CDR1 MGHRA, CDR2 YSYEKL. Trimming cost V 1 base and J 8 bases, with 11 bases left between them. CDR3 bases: TGCGCCAGCAGCCAAGGCAGGGGCGGCGGCTACACCTTC. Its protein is CASSQGRGGGYTF.

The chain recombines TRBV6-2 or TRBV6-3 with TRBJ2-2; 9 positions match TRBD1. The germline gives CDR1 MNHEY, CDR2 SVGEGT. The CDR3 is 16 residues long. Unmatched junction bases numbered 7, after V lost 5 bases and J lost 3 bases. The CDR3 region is CASSHRWTGDTGELFF. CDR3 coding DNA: TGTGCCAGCAGTCACCGGTGGACAGGGGACACCGGGGAGCTGTTTTTT.

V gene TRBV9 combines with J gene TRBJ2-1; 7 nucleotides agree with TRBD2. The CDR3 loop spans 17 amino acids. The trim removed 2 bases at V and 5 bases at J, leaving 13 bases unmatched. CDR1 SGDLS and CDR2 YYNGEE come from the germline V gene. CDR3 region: CASSVSYSGAADNEQFF. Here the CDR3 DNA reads TGTGCCAGCAGCGTTTCTTACAGCGGGGCCGCGGACAATGAGCAGTTCTTC.

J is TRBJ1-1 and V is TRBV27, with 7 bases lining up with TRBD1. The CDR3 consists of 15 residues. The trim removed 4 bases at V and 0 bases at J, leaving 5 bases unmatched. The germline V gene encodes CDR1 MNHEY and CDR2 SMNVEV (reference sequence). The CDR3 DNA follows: TGTGCCAGCAGTTCAAAGACAGGGATGAACACTGAAGCTTTCTTT. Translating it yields CASSSKTGMNTEAFF.

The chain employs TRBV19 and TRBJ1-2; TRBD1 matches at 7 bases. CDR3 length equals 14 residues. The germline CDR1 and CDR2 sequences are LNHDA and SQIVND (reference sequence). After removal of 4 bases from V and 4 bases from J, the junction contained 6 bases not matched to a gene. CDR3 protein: CASSRQGSSYGYTF. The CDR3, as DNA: TGTGCCAGTAGTAGACAGGGTTCGAGCTATGGCTACACCTTC.

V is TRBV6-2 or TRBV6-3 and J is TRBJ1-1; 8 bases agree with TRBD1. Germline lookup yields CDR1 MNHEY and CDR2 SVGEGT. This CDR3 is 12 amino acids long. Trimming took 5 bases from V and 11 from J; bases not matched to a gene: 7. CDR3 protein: CASSRQGARAFF. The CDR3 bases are TGTGCCAGCAGTCGCCAGGGGGCGCGGGCTTTCTTT.

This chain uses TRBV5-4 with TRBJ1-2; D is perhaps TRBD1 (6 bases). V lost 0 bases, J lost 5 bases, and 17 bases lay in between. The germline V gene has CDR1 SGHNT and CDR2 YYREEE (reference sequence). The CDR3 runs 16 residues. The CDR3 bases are TGTGCCAGCAGCTTGGGACAGGCGACAACGTCATATGGCTACACCTTC. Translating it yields CASSLGQATTSYGYTF. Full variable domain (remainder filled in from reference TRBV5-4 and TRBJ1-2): ETGVTQSPTHLIKTRGQQVTLRCSSQSGHNTVSWYQQALGQGPQFIFQYYREEENGRGNFPPRFSGLQFPNYSSELNVNALELDDSALYLCASSLGQATTSYGYTFGSGTRLTVV.

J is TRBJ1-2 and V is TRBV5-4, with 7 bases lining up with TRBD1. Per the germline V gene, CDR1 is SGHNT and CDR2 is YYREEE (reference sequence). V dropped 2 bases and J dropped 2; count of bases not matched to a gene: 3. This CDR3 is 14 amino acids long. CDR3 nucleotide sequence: TGTGCCAGCAGCTTCCGGGACAGAAACTATGGCTACACCTTC. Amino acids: CASSFRDRNYGYTF.

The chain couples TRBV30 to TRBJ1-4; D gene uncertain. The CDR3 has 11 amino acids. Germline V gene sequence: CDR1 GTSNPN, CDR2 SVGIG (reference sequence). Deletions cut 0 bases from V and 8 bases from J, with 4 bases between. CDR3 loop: CAWSVREKLFF. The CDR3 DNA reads TGTGCCTGGAGTGTACGGGAAAAACTGTTTTTT.

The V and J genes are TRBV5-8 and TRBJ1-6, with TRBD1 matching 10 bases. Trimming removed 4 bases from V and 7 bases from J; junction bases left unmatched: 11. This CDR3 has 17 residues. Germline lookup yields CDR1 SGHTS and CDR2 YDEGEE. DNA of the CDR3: TGTGCCAGCAGCGAAGAAGTCTCGGGACAGGGGAATTCACCCCTCCACTTT. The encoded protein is CASSEEVSGQGNSPLHF.

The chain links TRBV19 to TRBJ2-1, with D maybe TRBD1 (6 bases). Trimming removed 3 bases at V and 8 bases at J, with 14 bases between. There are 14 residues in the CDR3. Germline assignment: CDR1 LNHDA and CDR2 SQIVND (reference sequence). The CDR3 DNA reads TGTGCCAGTAGTATGGTAGGGGGAATAGATGAGCAGTTCTTC. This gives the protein CASSMVGGIDEQFF.

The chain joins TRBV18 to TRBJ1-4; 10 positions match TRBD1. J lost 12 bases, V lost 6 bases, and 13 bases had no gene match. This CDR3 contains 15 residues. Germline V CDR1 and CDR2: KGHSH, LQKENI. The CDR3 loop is CASSPGTGAPEELFF. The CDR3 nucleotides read TGTGCCAGCTCCCCCGGGACAGGGGCCCCGGAGGAACTGTTTTTT.

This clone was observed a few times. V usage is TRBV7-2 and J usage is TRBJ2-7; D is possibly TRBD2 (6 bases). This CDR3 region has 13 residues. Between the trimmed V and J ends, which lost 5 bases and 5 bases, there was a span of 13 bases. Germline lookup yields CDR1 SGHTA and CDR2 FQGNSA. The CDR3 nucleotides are TGTGCCAGCAGCCTCCGGGACTGGCACGAGCAGTACTTC. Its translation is CASSLRDWHEQYF. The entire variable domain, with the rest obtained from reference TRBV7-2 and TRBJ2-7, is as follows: GAGVSQSPSNKVTEKGKDVELRCDPISGHTALYWYRQSLGQGLEFLIYFQGNSAPDKSGLPSDRFSAERTGGSVSTLTIQRTQQEDSAVYLCASSLRDWHEQYFGPGTRLTVT.

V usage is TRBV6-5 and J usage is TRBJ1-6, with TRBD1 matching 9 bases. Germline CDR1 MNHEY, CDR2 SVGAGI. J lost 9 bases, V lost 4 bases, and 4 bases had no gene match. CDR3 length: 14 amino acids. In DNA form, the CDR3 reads TGTGCCAGCAGTTCCCGGGACAGGGTTTCACCCCTCCACTTT. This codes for CASSSRDRVSPLHF.

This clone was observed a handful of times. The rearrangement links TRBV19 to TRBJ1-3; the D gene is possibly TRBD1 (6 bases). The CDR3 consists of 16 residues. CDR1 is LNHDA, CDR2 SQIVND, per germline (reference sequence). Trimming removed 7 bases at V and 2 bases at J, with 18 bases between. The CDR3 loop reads CASTIRGQLTGNTIYF. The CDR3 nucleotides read TGTGCCAGTACCATACGGGGACAACTTACTGGAAACACCATATATTTT.

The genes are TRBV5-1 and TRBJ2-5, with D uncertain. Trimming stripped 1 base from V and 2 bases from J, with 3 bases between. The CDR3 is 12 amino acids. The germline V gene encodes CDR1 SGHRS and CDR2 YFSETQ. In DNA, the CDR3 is TGCGCCAGCAGCTTGCAACAAGAGACCCAGTACTTC. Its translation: CASSLQQETQYF.

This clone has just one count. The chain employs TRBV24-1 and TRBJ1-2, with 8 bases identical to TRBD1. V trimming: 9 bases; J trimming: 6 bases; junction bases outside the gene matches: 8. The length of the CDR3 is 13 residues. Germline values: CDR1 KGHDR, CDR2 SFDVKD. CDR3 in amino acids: CATRGTGYDGYTF. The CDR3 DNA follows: TGTGCCACCCGAGGGACAGGTTACGATGGCTACACCTTC.